Presented here are 5 T cell receptor beta chains from one specimen sequenced in a study of Ad26.COV2.S vaccination and SARS-CoV-2 variants. Treatment: roughly 20 received Ad26.COV2.S at low or high dose, single or two shots; about 5 received placebo; per-sample allocation not given. Vaccine and placebo recipients were sampled on day 63 after the first injection. Only in-frame clones appear in the TCRdb table, and some are missing; sequencing was by immunoSEQ multiplex PCR. Of approximately 420,000 clones in the sample, about nine tenths were seen once. The source material was peripheral blood, sampled in a trial of Ad26.COV2.S vaccine versus placebo. These receptors were obtained from a person between 18 and 65 years old who received the Ad26.COV2.S COVID-19 vaccine or a placebo.

This clone was counted a single time. The chain links TRBV19 to TRBJ2-3; a weak D match, TRBD1 (5 bases). The V and J ends lost 6 bases and 0 bases respectively, with 7 bases between them. This CDR3 is 13 amino acids long. Germline values: CDR1 LNHDA, CDR2 SQIVND (reference sequence). The CDR3 DNA follows: TGTGCCAGTAGAGGGGAAAGCACAGATACGCAGTATTTT. As protein: CASRGESTDTQYF. Filled out from reference TRBV19 and TRBJ2-3, the complete variable domain reads DGGITQSPKYLFRKEGQNVTLSCEQNLNHDAMYWYRQDPGQGLRLIYYSQIVNDFQKGDIAEGYSVSREKKESFPLTVTSAQKNPTAFYLCASRGESTDTQYFGPGTRLTVL.

Written as DNA, the CDR3 is TGTGCCAGCAGTTACGACAGCACTAACTATGGCTACACCTTC. Translated: CASSYDSTNYGYTF. The chain recombines TRBV6-6 with TRBJ1-2; TRBD1 is a possible D gene (5 bases). Trimming took 2 bases from V and 0 from J, leaving 7 bases between them. This CDR3 is 14 amino acids long. CDR1 and CDR2 from the germline V gene are MNHNY and SVGAGI (reference sequence).

The CDR3 DNA is TGTGCCAGCTCCGTTAGCGGGGATGGCTACACCTTC. Its protein is CASSVSGDGYTF. V and J are TRBV18 and TRBJ1-2; no firm D call. Trimming took off 6 bases at V and 6 bases at J, with 11 bases between the two ends. Germline CDR1 KGHSH, CDR2 LQKENI. The CDR3 runs to 12 residues.

The chain joins TRBV27 to TRBJ2-7; 8 bases match TRBD1. This CDR3 has 15 amino acids. V lost 6 bases to trimming and J lost 6 bases; unmatched junction nucleotides: 13. Per the germline V gene, CDR1 is MNHEY and CDR2 is SMNVEV (reference sequence). CDR3 nucleotide sequence: TGTGCCAGCAGACCAAGGACAGGGATGTCCGCCGAGCAGTACTTC. Protein sequence: CASRPRTGMSAEQYF.

The chain links TRBV3-1 (or the pseudogene TRBV3-2) to TRBJ1-6; no clear D gene. From germline, CDR1 is LGHDT and CDR2 YNNKEL (reference sequence). The CDR3 is made up of 13 amino acids. The V end lost 1 base, the J end lost 8 bases, and 6 bases lay between the germline ends. The CDR3 protein is CASSQGPYSPLHF. In DNA, the CDR3 is TGTGCCAGCAGCCAAGGACCCTATTCACCCCTCCACTTT.